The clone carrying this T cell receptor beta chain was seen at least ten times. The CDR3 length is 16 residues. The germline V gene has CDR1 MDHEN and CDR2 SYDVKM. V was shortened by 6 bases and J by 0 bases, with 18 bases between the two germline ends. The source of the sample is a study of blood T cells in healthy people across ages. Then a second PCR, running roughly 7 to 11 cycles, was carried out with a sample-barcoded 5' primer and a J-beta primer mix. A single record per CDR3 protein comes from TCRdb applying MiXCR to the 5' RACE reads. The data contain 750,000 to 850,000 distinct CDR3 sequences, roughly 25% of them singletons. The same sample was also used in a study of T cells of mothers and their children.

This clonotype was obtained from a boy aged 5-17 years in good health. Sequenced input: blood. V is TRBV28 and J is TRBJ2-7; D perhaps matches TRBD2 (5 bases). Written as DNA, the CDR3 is TGTGCCAGCAGCGGAAAACTAGGTCTGAGCTCCTACGAGCAGTACTTC. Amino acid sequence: CASSGKLGLSSYEQYF.